The present entry profiles one T cell receptor (beta chain) with its context. The data were taken from a study of radiotherapy plus CTLA-4 blockade in lung cancer. Germline V gene lookup returns CDR1 SGDLS and CDR2 YYNGEE. Trimming took off 2 bases at V and 6 bases at J, with 11 bases between the two ends. This CDR3 region has 14 residues. Sequencing used immunoSEQ multiplex PCR; TCRdb keeps in-frame clones, though not all of them. The table has 90,000 to 130,000 clones, 70% to 85% seen once. The gene calls are TRBV9 and TRBJ1-4, with D possibly TRBD1 on 6 matching bases. Sequenced here: peripheral blood, sampled from a patient treated with radiotherapy plus ipilimumab. This receptor was identified in a human donor with non-small cell lung cancer that progressed on radiotherapy plus ipilimumab. Some clones in this sample may be carry-over from other donors' samples. CDR3 DNA: TGTGCCAGCAGCGTTGGGGGGCCCGATGAAAAACTGTTTTTT. It codes for CASSVGGPDEKLFF.